The next 31 T cell receptor beta chains were all read from a single sample in a study of T cell responses to AZD1222 COVID-19 vaccine listed by TCRdb under 2021. What the time point label conveys for this sample: baseline before first vaccination. Libraries were built with the immunoSEQ multiplex PCR assay. TCRdb retrieved this table from immuneACCESS and kept in-frame rearrangements only. Not all clones are present; in checked studies, unresolved V genes account for under half, and no reason is known for the remainder. The sample profile shows approximately 100,000 clones; about 94% of them were found once. The ten largest clones capture roughly 2.2% of the sample. This specimen consisted of peripheral blood, obtained on day 0 of AZD1222 vaccination. The receptors were sampled from an adult in good health.

The gene calls are TRBV6-2 or TRBV6-3 and TRBJ2-7; D unclear. The CDR3 loop spans 18 amino acids. From germline, CDR1 is MNHEY and CDR2 SVGEGT. Trimming shortened V by 4 bases and J by 0 bases, and 22 bases separated the two germline ends. In nucleotides, the CDR3 is TGTGCCAGCAGTTTACAAGGTCAATCCGCGGTTAGCTCCTACGAGCAGTACTTC. This codes for CASSLQGQSAVSSYEQYF.

This clone came up once. The gene calls are TRBV12-3 or TRBV12-4 and TRBJ1-1, with D tentatively TRBD1 (5 bases). Trimming pared 6 bases from V and 9 bases from J, leaving 11 bases between. The length of the CDR3 is 11 residues. CDR3 nucleotide sequence: TGTGCCAGCAGAACAGGAATTCAAGCTTTCTTT. This codes for CASRTGIQAFF.

The chain couples TRBV5-6 to TRBJ1-2, with D perhaps matching TRBD1 (5 bases). CDR1 and CDR2 from the germline V gene are SGHDT and YYEEEE. With 3 bases removed from V and 4 bases from J, the gap between germline ends came to 16 bases. CDR3 length equals 15 residues. CDR3 residues: CASSWVGEPFYGYTF. The CDR3 DNA reads as TGTGCCAGCAGCTGGGTGGGGGAGCCATTCTATGGCTACACCTTC.

The chain joins TRBV21-1 to TRBJ1-1; TRBD1 is the table's D call and was not checked against the DNA. TRBV21-1 is a recognized pseudogene. The CDR3 consists of 14 residues. CDR3 sequence reads: CASSINRGRTEAFF. CDR3 sequence (DNA): TGTGCCAGCAGCATTAACAGGGGGAGGACTGAAGCTTTCTTT.

V gene TRBV7-6 combines with J gene TRBJ1-1; D is unresolved. CDR1 and CDR2 (germline): SGHVS, FNYEAQ. There are 15 residues in the CDR3. V lost 1 base, J lost 3 bases, and 12 bases lay in between. CDR3 nucleotides: TGTGCCAGCAGCTTAGGCAGACGAGGTTACACTGAAGCTTTCTTT. This codes for CASSLGRRGYTEAFF. Based on the CDR3 plus reference TRBV7-6 and TRBJ1-1, the full variable domain is GAGVSQSPRYKVTKRGQDVALRCDPISGHVSLYWYRQALGQGPEFLTYFNYEAQQDKSGLPNDRFSAERPEGSISTLTIQRTEQRDSAMYRCASSLGRRGYTEAFFGQGTRLTVV.

The chain employs TRBV6-5 and TRBJ1-1; D is unresolved. CDR3 length equals 14 residues. V gave up 6 bases and J gave up 0 bases, with 11 bases separating them. CDR1 is MNHEY, CDR2 SVGAGI, per germline. The CDR3 protein is CASSLPGMNTEAFF. The CDR3 DNA is TGTGCCAGCAGCCTGCCGGGGATGAACACTGAAGCTTTCTTT.

The chain couples TRBV2 to TRBJ1-3; D not resolved. This CDR3 spans 14 amino acids. Germline lookup yields CDR1 SNHLY and CDR2 FYNNEI. Trimming left V 4 bases short and J 1 base short, with 8 bases between. The CDR3 nucleotides read TGTGCCAGCAGTGTTTCCGGGTCTGGAAACACCATATATTTT. As protein: CASSVSGSGNTIYF.

The gene calls are TRBV4-3 and TRBJ1-4, with 7 bases that match TRBD1. CDR3 length equals 16 residues. Trimming cost V 1 base and J 3 bases; bases outside gene matches: 5. Germline lookup yields CDR1 LGHNA and CDR2 YSLEER. Here the CDR3 reads CASSQGPGQSNEKLFF. The CDR3 coding sequence is TGCGCCAGCAGCCAAGGCCCGGGACAGTCTAATGAAAAACTGTTTTTT.

This chain links TRBV19 with TRBJ1-1; perhaps TRBD1 as D (6 bases). Trimming shortened V by 5 bases and J by 1 base, and 17 bases separated the two germline ends. Germline CDR1 is LNHDA and CDR2 is SQIVND (reference sequence). The CDR3 contains 16 residues. The CDR3 DNA reads as TGTGCCAGTAGTCCTCAAACAGGGTTGGGGAACACTGAAGCTTTCTTT. It codes for CASSPQTGLGNTEAFF.

This chain links TRBV7-9 with TRBJ2-3; a possible D gene is TRBD2 (7 bases). Germline CDR1 is SEHNR and CDR2 is FQNEAQ (reference sequence). The CDR3 consists of 18 residues. Trimming shortened V by 1 base and J by 3 bases, and 20 bases separated the two germline ends. The CDR3, as DNA: TGTGCCAGCAGCTTAGGTTTTATGGGGGGGCCTAAAACAGATACGCAGTATTTT. Its protein is CASSLGFMGGPKTDTQYF.

The chain has TRBV7-6 and TRBJ1-5; D possibly corresponds to TRBD1 (5 bases). The V end lost 5 bases, the J end lost 4 bases, and 12 bases lay between the germline ends. In germline, CDR1 is SGHVS, CDR2 FNYEAQ. This CDR3 comprises 14 residues. CDR3 protein: CASSRGGINQPQHF. As DNA, the CDR3 is TGTGCCAGCAGCAGGGGAGGGATTAATCAGCCCCAGCATTTT.

In this sample, this clone turned up a few times. This chain uses TRBV6-1 with TRBJ2-7; 8 bases match TRBD1. CDR3 length: 15 amino acids. The ends lost 0 bases at V and 4 bases at J; junction bases unmatched: 5. CDR1 and CDR2 (germline): MNHNS, SASEGT. The CDR3 DNA reads TGTGCCAGCAGTGAAGCGGACGACAGGGGATACGAGCAGTACTTC. This encodes CASSEADDRGYEQYF.

The rearrangement joins TRBV11-3 to TRBJ2-1, with a possible D match to TRBD2 (6 bases). In germline, CDR1 is SGHNT, CDR2 YENEEA. The CDR3 contains 14 residues. The V end lost 4 bases, the J end lost 5 bases, and 12 bases lay between the germline ends. In nucleotides, the CDR3 is TGTGCCAGCAGCTCGCGGGGTAGAAACAATGAGCAGTTCTTC. Translated: CASSSRGRNNEQFF.

The chain is built from TRBV19 and TRBJ1-1, with TRBD1 identical over 11 bases. Germline assignment: CDR1 LNHDA and CDR2 SQIVND (reference sequence). V lost 3 bases, J lost 6 bases, and 0 bases stayed unmatched. This CDR3 is built from 13 residues. CDR3 sequence: CASSMGQGAEAFF. Written as DNA, the CDR3 is TGTGCCAGTAGTATGGGACAGGGGGCTGAAGCTTTCTTT. Full variable domain (rest looked up from reference TRBV19 and TRBJ1-1): DGGITQSPKYLFRKEGQNVTLSCEQNLNHDAMYWYRQDPGQGLRLIYYSQIVNDFQKGDIAEGYSVSREKKESFPLTVTSAQKNPTAFYLCASSMGQGAEAFFGQGTRLTVV.

This chain links TRBV6-5 with TRBJ1-4; D possibly corresponds to TRBD1 (5 bases). Per the germline V gene, CDR1 is MNHEY and CDR2 is SVGAGI. CDR3 size: 14 residues. V dropped 2 bases and J dropped 5 bases, with 9 bases sitting between them. This CDR3 is CASSYRGGNEKLFF. CDR3 nucleotides: TGTGCCAGCAGTTACCGGGGGGGGAATGAAAAACTGTTTTTT.

V gene TRBV27 combines with J gene TRBJ2-7, with D possibly being TRBD1 or TRBD2 (6 bases each). Germline CDR1 and CDR2: MNHEY and SMNVEV (reference sequence). Trimming took 0 bases from V and 2 from J, leaving 11 bases between them. This CDR3 contains 15 residues. The CDR3 coding sequence is TGTGCCAGCAGTTTATCGGGGGGCAGCGCCTACGAGCAGTACTTC. Its protein product is CASSLSGGSAYEQYF.

The chain links TRBV6-5 to TRBJ2-5, with D perhaps TRBD1 (6 bases). Germline CDR1 is MNHEY and CDR2 is SVGAGI. V lost 6 bases to trimming and J lost 5 bases, with 19 bases between them. CDR3 length equals 15 residues. CDR3 sequence reads: CASSQSLGAVETQYF. The CDR3 DNA is TGTGCCAGCAGCCAAAGTCTGGGGGCCGTCGAGACCCAGTACTTC.

V usage is TRBV5-4 and J usage is TRBJ1-4, with 7 bases matching TRBD1. Germline V lookup: CDR1 SGHNT, CDR2 YYREEE (reference sequence). The CDR3 has 15 amino acids. V gave up 4 bases and J gave up 4 bases; unmatched junction bases: 7. CDR3 in DNA: TGTGCCAGCAGCGAAAGACAGGGAGGTAATGAAAAACTGTTTTTT. Translated, it gives CASSERQGGNEKLFF.

The CDR3 spells CASSLDKEGALYEQYF. In DNA form, the CDR3 reads TGTGCCAGCAGCTTAGATAAGGAGGGGGCGCTGTACGAGCAGTACTTC. This chain connects TRBV7-9 to TRBJ2-7; D is perhaps TRBD1 (7 bases). Germline CDR1 reads SEHNR; CDR2 reads FQNEAQ (reference sequence). The CDR3 extends over 16 amino acids. The V gene lost 1 base and the J gene lost 4 bases, with 17 bases spanning the gap.

A single count supports this clone. The rearrangement joins TRBV9 to TRBJ2-2, with D hard to call. CDR1 and CDR2 from the germline V gene are SGDLS and YYNGEE. This CDR3 contains 15 residues. The germline V and J ends were trimmed by 4 bases and 2 bases, with 12 bases remaining between them. CDR3 in amino acids: CASSPLAVNTGELFF. The DNA of the CDR3 is TGTGCCAGCAGCCCCCTCGCAGTTAACACCGGGGAGCTGTTTTTT. The variable domain in full, with the rest retrieved from reference TRBV9 and TRBJ2-2, is DSGVTQTPKHLITATGQRVTLRCSPRSGDLSVYWYQQSLDQGLQFLIQYYNGEERAKGNILERFSAQQFPDLHSELNLSSLELGDSALYFCASSPLAVNTGELFFGEGSRLTVL.

The rearrangement joins TRBV18 to TRBJ1-4; 9 nucleotides line up with TRBD1. The germline CDR1 and CDR2 sequences are KGHSH and LQKENI. Trimming removed 6 bases from V and 8 bases from J; junction bases left unmatched: 4. This CDR3 has 13 residues. CDR3 residues: CASSPGQGEKLFF. The CDR3 DNA is TGTGCCAGCTCGCCAGGACAGGGGGAAAAACTGTTTTTT.

The rearrangement uses TRBV28 and TRBJ2-7; no clear D gene. Germline CDR1 reads MDHEN; CDR2 reads SYDVKM. The CDR3 spans 13 residues. V lost 3 bases and J 0 bases, leaving 6 bases between the germline ends. CDR3 amino acids: CASSFPLSYEQYF. Written as DNA, the CDR3 is TGTGCCAGCAGTTTCCCCCTCTCCTACGAGCAGTACTTC. Full variable domain (remainder filled in from reference TRBV28 and TRBJ2-7): DVKVTQSSRYLVKRTGEKVFLECVQDMDHENMFWYRQDPGLGLRLIYFSYDVKMKEKGDIPEGYSVSREKKERFSLILESASTNQTSMYLCASSFPLSYEQYFGPGTRLTVT.

This clone was seen once. This chain connects TRBV2 to TRBJ1-1; no definite D call. CDR3 length equals 11 residues. V was clipped by 8 bases and J by 3 bases, with 7 bases between them. Per germline, CDR1 SNHLY and CDR2 FYNNEI. CDR3 protein: CASWIHTEAFF. CDR3 nucleotide sequence: TGTGCCAGCTGGATCCACACTGAAGCTTTCTTT.

This chain links TRBV18 with TRBJ2-7, with D possibly being TRBD2 (5 bases). V lost 3 bases, J lost 3 bases, and 12 bases lay in between. The CDR3 totals 14 residues. Germline-derived CDR1 and CDR2 are KGHSH and LQKENI. The CDR3 DNA reads as TGTGCCAGCTCACCGGCGGGCAGGCACTACGAGCAGTACTTC. It is translated as CASSPAGRHYEQYF. The full variable domain, in which reference TRBV18 and TRBJ2-7 provide the parts outside the CDR3, is NAGVMQNPRHLVRRRGQEARLRCSPMKGHSHVYWYRQLPEEGLKFMVYLQKENIIDESGMPKERFSAEFPKEGPSILRIQQVVRGDSAAYFCASSPAGRHYEQYFGPGTRLTVT.

The chain uses TRBV30 and TRBJ1-2; D gene ambiguous. This CDR3 contains 13 residues. Germline lookup yields CDR1 GTSNPN and CDR2 SVGIG (reference sequence). Trimming pared 2 bases from V and 11 bases from J, leaving 18 bases between. The CDR3 region has the DNA TGTGCCTGGAGTACCCAAGGGAGCCCGCGGTACACCTTC. Its protein product is CAWSTQGSPRYTF. Full variable domain (outside the CDR3, taken from reference TRBV30 and TRBJ1-2): SQTIHQWPATLVQPVGSPLSLECTVEGTSNPNLYWYRQAAGRGLQLLFYSVGIGQISSEVPQNLSASRPQDRQFILSSKKLLLSDSGFYLCAWSTQGSPRYTFGSGTRLTVV.

This chain joins TRBV6-5 and TRBJ1-5, with D uncertain. This CDR3 comprises 12 residues. The V end lost 6 bases, the J end lost 7 bases, and 10 bases lay between the germline ends. Germline V lookup: CDR1 MNHEY, CDR2 SVGAGI. This CDR3 is CASRTSGQPQHF. CDR3 nucleotides: TGTGCCAGCAGGACTTCTGGACAGCCCCAGCATTTT.

The sample holds one count of this clone. The J gene is TRBJ1-6, the V gene TRBV28, with D maybe TRBD1 (5 bases). This CDR3 comprises 14 residues. The V gene lost 2 bases and the J gene lost 6 bases, with 8 bases spanning the gap. Germline V CDR1 and CDR2: MDHEN, SYDVKM. This chain's CDR3 is CASSLRDLNSPLHF. The CDR3 DNA sequence: TGTGCCAGCAGTTTAAGGGACCTTAATTCACCCCTCCACTTT.

V and J are TRBV10-3 and TRBJ1-3, with D perhaps matching TRBD1 (5 bases). V was cut by 2 bases and J by 0 bases, with 11 bases left in between. Germline V CDR1 and CDR2: ENHRY, SYGVKD. This CDR3 comprises 16 residues. Written as DNA, the CDR3 is TGTGCCATCAGTGAGCGGGGGGGAGACTCTGGAAACACCATATATTTT. Its protein product is CAISERGGDSGNTIYF.

The chain recombines TRBV9 with TRBJ2-4; 7 nucleotides align to TRBD1. Trimming cost V 4 bases and J 5 bases; bases outside gene matches: 9. Germline V gene sequence: CDR1 SGDLS, CDR2 YYNGEE. The CDR3 has 15 residues. The CDR3 protein is CASSPLPGQQNIQYF. The CDR3 coding sequence is TGTGCCAGCAGCCCCTTGCCGGGACAGCAAAACATTCAGTACTTC.

The chain combines TRBV24-1 with TRBJ1-5, with a possible D match to TRBD1 (5 bases). The CDR3 length is 13 residues. V was clipped by 5 bases and J by 8 bases, with 12 bases between them. Looked up from germline, CDR1 is KGHDR and CDR2 is SFDVKD. CDR3 nucleotide sequence: TGTGCCACCAGTGTAGGGGCCCTGGAGCCCCAGCATTTT. Translating it yields CATSVGALEPQHF.

As for this clone: The DNA is left out, because the CDR3 cannot be placed on it with certainty; the CDR3 is given as TCRdb lists it. This chain's CDR3 is CASRLAVGWGTGKDASNQPQHF. The chain recombines TRBV12-2 with TRBJ1-5; the D segment call TRBD1 is taken from the table without a DNA check. TRBV12-2 is reported as a pseudogene. The CDR3 totals 22 residues, both ends included.